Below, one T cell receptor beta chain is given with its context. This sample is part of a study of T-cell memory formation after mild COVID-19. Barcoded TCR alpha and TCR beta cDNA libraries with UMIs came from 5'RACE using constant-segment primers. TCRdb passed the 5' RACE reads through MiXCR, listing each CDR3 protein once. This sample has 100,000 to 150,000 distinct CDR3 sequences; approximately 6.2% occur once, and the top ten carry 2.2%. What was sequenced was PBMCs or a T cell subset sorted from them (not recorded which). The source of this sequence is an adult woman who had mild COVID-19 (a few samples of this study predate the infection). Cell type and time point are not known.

The CDR3 sequence: CASSLAPGTGGGSPLHF. In nucleotides, the CDR3 is TGCGCCAGCAGCTTAGCCCCCGGGACAGGGGGCGGCTCACCCCTCCACTTT. The gene calls are TRBV5-1 and TRBJ1-6; TRBD1 agrees at 12 bases. Germline assignment: CDR1 SGHRS and CDR2 YFSETQ. The CDR3 is made up of 17 amino acids. V was clipped by 2 bases and J by 10 bases; unmatched bases: 10.